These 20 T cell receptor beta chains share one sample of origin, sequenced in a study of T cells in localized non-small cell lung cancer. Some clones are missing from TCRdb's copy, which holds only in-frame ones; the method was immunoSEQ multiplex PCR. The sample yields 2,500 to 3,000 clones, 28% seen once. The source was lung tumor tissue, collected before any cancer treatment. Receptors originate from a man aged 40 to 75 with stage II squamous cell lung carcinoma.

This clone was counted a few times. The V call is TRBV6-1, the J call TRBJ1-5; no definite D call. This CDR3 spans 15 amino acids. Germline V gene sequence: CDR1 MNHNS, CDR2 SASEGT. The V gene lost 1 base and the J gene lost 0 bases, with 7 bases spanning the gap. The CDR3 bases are TGTGCCAGCAGTGAAGTTTGGGATAGCAATCAGCCCCAGCATTTT. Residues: CASSEVWDSNQPQHF.

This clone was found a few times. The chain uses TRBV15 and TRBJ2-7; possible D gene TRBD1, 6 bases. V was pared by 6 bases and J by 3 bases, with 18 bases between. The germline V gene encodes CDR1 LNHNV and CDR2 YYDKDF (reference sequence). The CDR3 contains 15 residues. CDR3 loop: CATRSGAGPLYEQYF. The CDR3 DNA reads TGTGCCACCAGATCAGGGGCTGGTCCCCTCTACGAGCAGTACTTC.

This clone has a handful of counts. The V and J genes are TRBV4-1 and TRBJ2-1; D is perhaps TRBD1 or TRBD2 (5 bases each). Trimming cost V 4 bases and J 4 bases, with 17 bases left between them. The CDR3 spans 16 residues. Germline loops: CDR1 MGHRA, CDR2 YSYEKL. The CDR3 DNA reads TGCGCCAGCAGCCCTCTCCCGGGGCCAGGATACAATGAGCAGTTCTTC. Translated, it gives CASSPLPGPGYNEQFF.

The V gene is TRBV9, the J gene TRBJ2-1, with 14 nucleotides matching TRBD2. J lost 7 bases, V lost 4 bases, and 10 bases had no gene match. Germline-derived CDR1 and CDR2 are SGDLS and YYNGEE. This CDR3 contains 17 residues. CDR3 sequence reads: CASSSPGLAGVWNEQFF. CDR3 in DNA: TGTGCCAGCAGCTCGCCGGGACTAGCGGGAGTTTGGAATGAGCAGTTCTTC.

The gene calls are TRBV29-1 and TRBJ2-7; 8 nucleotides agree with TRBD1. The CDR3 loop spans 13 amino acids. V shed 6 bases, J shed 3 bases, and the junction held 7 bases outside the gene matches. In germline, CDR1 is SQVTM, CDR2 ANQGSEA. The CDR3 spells CSVTGTGNYEQYF. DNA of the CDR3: TGCAGCGTGACCGGGACAGGTAACTACGAGCAGTACTTC.

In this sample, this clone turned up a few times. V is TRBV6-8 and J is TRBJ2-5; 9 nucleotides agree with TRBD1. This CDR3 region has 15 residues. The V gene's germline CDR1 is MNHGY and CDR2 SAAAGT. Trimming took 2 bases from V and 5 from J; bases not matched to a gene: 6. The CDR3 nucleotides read TGTGCCAGCAGTTACACAGGGGGCGAGGGGGAGACCCAGTACTTC. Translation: CASSYTGGEGETQYF.

The CDR3 bases are TGCGCCAGCAGTCGGGGGCGGGGACCTCAGCCCCAGCATTTT. This translates into CASSRGRGPQPQHF. The chain employs TRBV23-1 and TRBJ1-5; the D gene is possibly TRBD1 (6 bases). TRBV23-1 is identified as an open reading frame with a role that is uncertain. The V end was cut by 4 bases, the J end by 6 bases, with 13 bases between. The length of the CDR3 is 14 residues.

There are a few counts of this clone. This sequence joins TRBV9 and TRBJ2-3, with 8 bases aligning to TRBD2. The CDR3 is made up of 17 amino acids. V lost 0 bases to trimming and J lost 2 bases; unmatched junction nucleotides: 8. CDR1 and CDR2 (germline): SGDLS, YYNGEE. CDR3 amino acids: CASSVGGGGPITDTQYF. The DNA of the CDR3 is TGTGCCAGCAGCGTAGGAGGCGGGGGGCCTATCACAGATACGCAGTATTTT.

Written as DNA, the CDR3 is TGCGCCAGCAGCTTAGGGACTAGCTACTACGAGCAGTACTTC. It translates to CASSLGTSYYEQYF. The chain employs TRBV5-1 and TRBJ2-7, with TRBD2 matching 9 bases. CDR1 is SGHRS, CDR2 YFSETQ, per germline. Trimming removed 2 bases from V and 3 bases from J; junction bases left unmatched: 3. The CDR3 is 14 residues long. The complete variable domain, with remaining parts taken from reference TRBV5-1 and TRBJ2-7, reads KAGVTQTPRYLIKTRGQQVTLSCSPISGHRSVSWYQQTPGQGLQFLFEYFSETQRNKGNFPGRFSGRQFSNSRSEMNVSTLELGDSALYLCASSLGTSYYEQYFGPGTRLTVT.

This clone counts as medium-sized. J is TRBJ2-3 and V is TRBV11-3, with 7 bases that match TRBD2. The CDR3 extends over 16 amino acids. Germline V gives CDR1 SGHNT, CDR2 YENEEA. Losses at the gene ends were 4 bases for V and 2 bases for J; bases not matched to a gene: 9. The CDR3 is CASSSSGAPFTDTQYF. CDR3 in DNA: TGTGCCAGCAGCTCCAGCGGGGCTCCCTTCACAGATACGCAGTATTTT.

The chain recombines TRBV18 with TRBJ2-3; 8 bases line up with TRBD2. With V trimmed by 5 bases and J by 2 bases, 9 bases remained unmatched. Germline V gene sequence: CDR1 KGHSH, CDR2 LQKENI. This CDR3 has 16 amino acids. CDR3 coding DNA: TGTGCCAGCTCAGTAAGGGCGGGAGGCGCCACAGATACGCAGTATTTT. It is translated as CASSVRAGGATDTQYF.

For the CDR3, the DNA is TGTGCCAGCAGCACGGGACTAGCGGGGCCTACAGATACGCAGTATTTT. Translation gives CASSTGLAGPTDTQYF. The chain is built from TRBV11-3 and TRBJ2-3, with 13 bases that match TRBD2. Germline V gene sequence: CDR1 SGHNT, CDR2 YENEEA. This CDR3 contains 16 residues. V shed 5 bases, J shed 3 bases, and the junction held 5 bases outside the gene matches.

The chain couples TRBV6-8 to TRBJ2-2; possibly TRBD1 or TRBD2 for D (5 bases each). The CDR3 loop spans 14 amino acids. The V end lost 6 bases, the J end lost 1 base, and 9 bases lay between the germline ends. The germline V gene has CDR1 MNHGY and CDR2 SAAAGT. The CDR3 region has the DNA TGTGCCAGCAGGGGGGTAGTGAACACCGGGGAGCTGTTTTTT. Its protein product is CASRGVVNTGELFF.

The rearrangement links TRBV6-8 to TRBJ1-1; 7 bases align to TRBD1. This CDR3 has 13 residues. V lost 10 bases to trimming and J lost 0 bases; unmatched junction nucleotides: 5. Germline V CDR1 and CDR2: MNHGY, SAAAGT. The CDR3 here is CAIRQGLNTEAFF. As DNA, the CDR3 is TGTGCCATCAGACAGGGACTGAACACTGAAGCTTTCTTT.

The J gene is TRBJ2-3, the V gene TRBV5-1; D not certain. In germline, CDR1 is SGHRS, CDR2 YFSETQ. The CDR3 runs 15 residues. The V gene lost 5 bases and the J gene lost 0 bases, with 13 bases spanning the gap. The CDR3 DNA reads TGCGCCAGCAGACTTACACCCCCCAGCACAGATACGCAGTATTTT. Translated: CASRLTPPSTDTQYF.

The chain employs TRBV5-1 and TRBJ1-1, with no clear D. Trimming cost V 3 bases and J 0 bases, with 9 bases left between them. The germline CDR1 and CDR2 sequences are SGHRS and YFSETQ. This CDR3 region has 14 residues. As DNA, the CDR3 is TGCGCCAGCAGCTCTAGTATCATGAACACTGAAGCTTTCTTT. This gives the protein CASSSSIMNTEAFF.

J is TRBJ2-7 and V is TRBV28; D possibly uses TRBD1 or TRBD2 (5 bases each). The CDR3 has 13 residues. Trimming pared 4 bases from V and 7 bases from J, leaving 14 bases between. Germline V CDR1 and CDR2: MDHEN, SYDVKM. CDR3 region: CASSSGGVREQYF. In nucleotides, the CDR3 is TGTGCCAGCAGTTCTGGGGGAGTACGAGAGCAGTACTTC. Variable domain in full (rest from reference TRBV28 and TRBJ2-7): DVKVTQSSRYLVKRTGEKVFLECVQDMDHENMFWYRQDPGLGLRLIYFSYDVKMKEKGDIPEGYSVSREKKERFSLILESASTNQTSMYLCASSSGGVREQYFGPGTRLTVT.

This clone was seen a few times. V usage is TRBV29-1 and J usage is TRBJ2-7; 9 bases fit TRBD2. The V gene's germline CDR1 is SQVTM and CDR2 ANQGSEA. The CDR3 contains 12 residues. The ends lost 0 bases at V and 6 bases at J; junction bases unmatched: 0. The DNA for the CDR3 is TGCAGCGTTGAAGAGACTAGCGGCGAGCAGTACTTC. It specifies CSVEETSGEQYF.

The CDR3 sequence: CASKMPSTGHNQPQHF. DNA for the CDR3: TGTGCCAGTAAAATGCCCTCTACAGGGCACAATCAGCCCCAGCATTTT. The chain links TRBV19 to TRBJ1-5; a possible D gene is TRBD1 (6 bases). V lost 7 bases to trimming and J lost 3 bases, with 19 bases between them. Germline V gives CDR1 LNHDA, CDR2 SQIVND (reference sequence). This CDR3 comprises 16 residues. Drawing the rest from reference TRBV19 and TRBJ1-5, the complete variable domain is DGGITQSPKYLFRKEGQNVTLSCEQNLNHDAMYWYRQDPGQGLRLIYYSQIVNDFQKGDIAEGYSVSREKKESFPLTVTSAQKNPTAFYLCASKMPSTGHNQPQHFGDGTRLSIL.

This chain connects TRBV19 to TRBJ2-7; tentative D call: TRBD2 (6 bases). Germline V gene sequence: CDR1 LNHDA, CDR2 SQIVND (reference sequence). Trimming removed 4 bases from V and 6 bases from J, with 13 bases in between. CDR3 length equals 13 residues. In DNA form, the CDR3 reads TGTGCCAGTAGTACGGGACTCCCTTCCGAGCAGTACTTC. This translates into CASSTGLPSEQYF.